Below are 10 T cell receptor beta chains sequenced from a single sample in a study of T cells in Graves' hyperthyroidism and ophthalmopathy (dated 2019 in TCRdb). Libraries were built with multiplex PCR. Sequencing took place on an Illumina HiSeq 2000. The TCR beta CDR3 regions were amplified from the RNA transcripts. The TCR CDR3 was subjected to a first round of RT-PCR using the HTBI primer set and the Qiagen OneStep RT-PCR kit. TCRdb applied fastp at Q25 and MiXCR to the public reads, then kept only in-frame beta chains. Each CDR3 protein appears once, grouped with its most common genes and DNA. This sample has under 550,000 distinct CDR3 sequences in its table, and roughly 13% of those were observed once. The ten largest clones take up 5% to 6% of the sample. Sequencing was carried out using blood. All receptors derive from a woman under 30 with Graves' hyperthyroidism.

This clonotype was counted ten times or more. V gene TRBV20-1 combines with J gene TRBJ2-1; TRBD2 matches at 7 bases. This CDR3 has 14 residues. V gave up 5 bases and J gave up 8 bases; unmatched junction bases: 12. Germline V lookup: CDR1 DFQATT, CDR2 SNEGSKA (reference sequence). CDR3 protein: CSASSGGATDEQFF. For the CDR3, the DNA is TGCAGTGCTTCTAGCGGAGGGGCTACGGATGAGCAGTTCTTC.

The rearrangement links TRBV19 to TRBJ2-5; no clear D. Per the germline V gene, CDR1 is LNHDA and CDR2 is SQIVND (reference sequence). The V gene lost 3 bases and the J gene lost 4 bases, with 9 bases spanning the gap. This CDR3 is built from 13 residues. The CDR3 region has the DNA TGTGCCAGTAGTATTTATCCTGGAGAGACCCAGTACTTC. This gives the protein CASSIYPGETQYF.

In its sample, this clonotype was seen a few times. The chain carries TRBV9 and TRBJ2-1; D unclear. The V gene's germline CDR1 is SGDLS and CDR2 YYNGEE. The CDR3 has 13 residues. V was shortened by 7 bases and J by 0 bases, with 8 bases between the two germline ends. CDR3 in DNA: TGTGCCAGCGGGAATTACTCCTACAATGAGCAGTTCTTC. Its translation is CASGNYSYNEQFF.

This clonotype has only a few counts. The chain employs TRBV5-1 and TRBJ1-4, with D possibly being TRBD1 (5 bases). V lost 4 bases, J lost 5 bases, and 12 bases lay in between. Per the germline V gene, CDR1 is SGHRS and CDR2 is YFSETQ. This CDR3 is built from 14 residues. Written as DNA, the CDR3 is TGCGCCAGCAGCCAAGACAGCAGGAATGAAAAACTGTTTTTT. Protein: CASSQDSRNEKLFF.

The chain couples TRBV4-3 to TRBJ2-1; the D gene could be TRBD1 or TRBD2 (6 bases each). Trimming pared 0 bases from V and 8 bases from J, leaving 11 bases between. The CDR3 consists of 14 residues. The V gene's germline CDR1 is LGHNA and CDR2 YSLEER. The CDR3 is CASSQEVGGYEQFF. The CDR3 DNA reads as TGCGCCAGCAGCCAAGAAGTAGGGGGGTATGAGCAGTTCTTC.

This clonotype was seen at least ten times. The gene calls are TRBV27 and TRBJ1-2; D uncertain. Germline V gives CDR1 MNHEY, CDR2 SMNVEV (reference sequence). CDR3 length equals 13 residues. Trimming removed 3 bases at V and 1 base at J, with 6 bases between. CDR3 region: CASSFGRNYGYTF. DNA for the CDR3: TGTGCCAGCAGTTTCGGACGTAACTATGGCTACACCTTC.

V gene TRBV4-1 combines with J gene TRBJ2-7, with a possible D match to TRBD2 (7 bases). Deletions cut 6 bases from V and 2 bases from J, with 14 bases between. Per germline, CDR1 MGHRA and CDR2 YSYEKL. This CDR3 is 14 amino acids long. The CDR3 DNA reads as TGCGCCAGCAGTCAGCGGGACACGACCTACGAGCAGTACTTC. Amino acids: CASSQRDTTYEQYF.

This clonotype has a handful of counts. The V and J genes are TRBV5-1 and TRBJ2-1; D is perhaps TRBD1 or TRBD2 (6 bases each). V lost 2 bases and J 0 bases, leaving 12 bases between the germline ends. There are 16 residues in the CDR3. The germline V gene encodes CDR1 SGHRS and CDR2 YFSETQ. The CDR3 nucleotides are TGCGCCAGCAGCTTCGGGGGCCTAAGCTCCTACAATGAGCAGTTCTTC. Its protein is CASSFGGLSSYNEQFF.

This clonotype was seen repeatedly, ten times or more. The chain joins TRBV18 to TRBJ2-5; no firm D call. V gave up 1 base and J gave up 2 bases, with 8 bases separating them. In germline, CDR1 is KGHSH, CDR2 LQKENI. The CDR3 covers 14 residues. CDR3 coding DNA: TGTGCCAGCTCACCACGAGCCCTGCAAGAGACCCAGTACTTC. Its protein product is CASSPRALQETQYF.

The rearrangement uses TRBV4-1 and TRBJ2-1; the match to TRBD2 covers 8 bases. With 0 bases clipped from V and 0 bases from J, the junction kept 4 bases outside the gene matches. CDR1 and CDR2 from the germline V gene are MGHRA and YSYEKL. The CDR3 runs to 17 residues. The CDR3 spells CASSQDSGTSSYNEQFF. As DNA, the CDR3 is TGCGCCAGCAGCCAAGATTCAGGGACTAGCTCCTACAATGAGCAGTTCTTC.